This paragraph covers one TCR beta chain sequence. The sample comes from a study of shared clonotypes between healthy human individuals. Deletions cut 7 bases from V and 0 bases from J, with 11 bases between. Germline V gene data show CDR1 as SGHNT and CDR2 as YYREEE (reference sequence). The CDR3 is 13 residues long. A 200 ng quantity of DNA, around 30,000 T cell genomes, went into the sorted-subset replicate PCRs. The assay was immunoSEQ multiplex PCR, and TCRdb's table has in-frame clones only and misses some. The table has fewer than 2.5 million clones, roughly 93% seen once; the top ten hold roughly 0.36%.

The V call is TRBV5-4, the J call TRBJ2-7, with a weak D call TRBD2 (6 bases). Sequenced material: naive CD4+ T cells from PBMCs. Noted subset: CD45RA+ positively selected. The clonotype comes from a man younger than 30 in good health. Some clones in this sample may be carry-over from other donors' samples. CDR3: CASGREYSYEQYF. CDR3 coding DNA: TGTGCCAGCGGTCGGGAGTACTCCTACGAGCAGTACTTC.